This T cell receptor beta chain was sequenced for a study of blood T cell repertoires in COVID-19. V was clipped by 2 bases and J by 5 bases; unmatched bases: 6. The CDR3 totals 16 residues. Germline CDR1 is MDHEN and CDR2 is SYDVKM. Libraries were prepared by immunoSEQ multiplex PCR; TCRdb keeps only in-frame clonotypes and omits some of them. Found here are over 150,000 clones, approximately 80% of them singletons; the top ten hold 5.5% to 8%. The origin of this receptor is a woman aged 40-49 years with COVID-19, enrolled during active disease. This chain uses TRBV28 with TRBJ1-2, with TRBD1 identical over 12 bases. The specimen was peripheral blood. In DNA, the CDR3 is TGTGCCAGCAGTTTACCCGGGACAGGGGGCCGGTATGGCTACACCTTC. Amino acids: CASSLPGTGGRYGYTF.